Here is one TCR beta chain with its context. Its antigen is unknown. 60 Vbeta and 13 Jbeta primers were used in PCR. TCRdb keeps only in-frame clones here, not all; method: immunoSEQ multiplex PCR. The repertoire includes 180,000 or so clones, approximately 83% of them detected once, and about a tenth sits in the top ten. This sample stems from a study of cytomegalovirus exposure and HLA in healthy donors. Whole-study findings and limits: The classifier reportedly diagnosed cytomegalovirus status with high sensitivity and specificity. In a later analysis, CMV-associated beta chains were mostly HLA-associated, it appeared. In a later analysis, productive TCRs from donors in an Asian-associated ancestry cluster reportedly carried fewer N-insertions than the cohort mean.

The length of the CDR3 is 14 residues. Germline V gene lookup returns CDR1 LNHNV and CDR2 YYDKDF (reference sequence). Trimming cost V 3 bases and J 6 bases; bases outside gene matches: 3. The receptor was derived from a man younger than 35 in good health and CMV-seropositive. The sequenced sample was PBMCs. V usage is TRBV15 and J usage is TRBJ1-5; 9 bases map to TRBD1. The CDR3 spells CATSSDRGVQPQHF. The CDR3 coding sequence is TGTGCCACCAGCAGCGACAGGGGGGTTCAGCCCCAGCATTTT. Supplemented by reference TRBV15 and TRBJ1-5, the full variable domain reads DAMVIQNPRYQVTQFGKPVTLSCSQTLNHNVMYWYQQKSSQAPKLLFHYYDKDFNNEADTPDNFQSRRPNTSFCFLDIRSPGLGDTAMYLCATSSDRGVQPQHFGDGTRLSIL.